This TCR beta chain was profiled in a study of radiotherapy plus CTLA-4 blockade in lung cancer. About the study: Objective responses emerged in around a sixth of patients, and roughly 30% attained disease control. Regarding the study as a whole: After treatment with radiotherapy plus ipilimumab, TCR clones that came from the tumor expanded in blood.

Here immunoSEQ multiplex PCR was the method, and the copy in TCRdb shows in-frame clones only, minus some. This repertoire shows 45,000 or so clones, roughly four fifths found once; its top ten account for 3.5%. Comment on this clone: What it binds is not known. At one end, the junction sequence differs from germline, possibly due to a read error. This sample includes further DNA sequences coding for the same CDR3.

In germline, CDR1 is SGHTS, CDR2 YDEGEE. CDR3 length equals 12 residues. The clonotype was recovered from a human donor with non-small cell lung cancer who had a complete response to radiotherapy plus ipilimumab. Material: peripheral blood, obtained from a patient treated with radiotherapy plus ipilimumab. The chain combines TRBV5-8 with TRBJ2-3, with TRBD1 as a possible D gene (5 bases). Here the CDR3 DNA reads TGTGCCAGCAGCCTGTTGACAGATACGCAGTATTTC. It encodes CASSLLTDTQYF.